Below, one T cell receptor beta chain is given with its context. This specimen comes from a study of early T cells in non-severe SARS-CoV-2 infection. The library protocol tagged individual cDNA molecules with unique molecular identifiers. A single record per CDR3 protein comes from TCRdb applying MiXCR to the 5' RACE reads. Of about 33,000 distinct CDR3 sequences listed, 5.5% to 8% were seen once; the top ten hold about 4%. V lost 5 bases and J lost 0, with 11 bases in between. The CDR3 runs to 13 residues. Per the germline V gene, CDR1 is SQVTM and CDR2 is ANQGSEA. V gene TRBV29-1 combines with J gene TRBJ2-7; no clear D gene. The receptor comes from an adult who was a healthcare worker with PCR-confirmed SARS-CoV-2 infection or an uninfected control (not recorded which). What was sequenced was whole blood. CDR3 DNA: TGCAGCGTTCATACCCCTGGCTCCTACGAGCAGTACTTC. Amino acid sequence: CSVHTPGSYEQYF.